The TCR beta chain under discussion was sequenced for a study of T cell responses to AZD1222 COVID-19 vaccine. V lost 2 bases and J lost 10, with 5 bases in between. Germline-derived CDR1 and CDR2 are SEHNR and FQNEAQ (reference sequence). The CDR3 consists of 11 residues. Study observations and caveats: Increased Spike-specific TCR breadth and depth were observed after two AZD1222 doses.

Libraries were prepared by immunoSEQ multiplex PCR; TCRdb keeps only in-frame clonotypes and omits some of them. Here the sample spans about 170,000 clones, around nine tenths being singletons. With respect to this clone: Its antigen is unidentified.

The source is an adult in good health. The source was peripheral blood, collected on day 0 of AZD1222 vaccination. The gene calls are TRBV7-9 and TRBJ2-2; no definite D call. The CDR3 reads CASSLSVELFF. The CDR3 nucleotides read TGTGCCAGCAGCTTATCTGTGGAGCTGTTTTTT. Full variable domain (remainder filled in from reference TRBV7-9 and TRBJ2-2): DTGVSQNPRHKITKRGQNVTFRCDPISEHNRLYWYRQTLGQGPEFLTYFQNEAQLEKSRLLSDRFSAERPKGSFSTLEIQRTEQGDSAMYLCASSLSVELFFGEGSRLTVL.